This T cell receptor beta chain originates from a study of PD-L1 blockade in urothelial cancer. In the study overall: Patients took up atezolizumab around 2014 at 1,200 mg intravenously every 3 weeks. Patients had received 0 to 3 prior chemotherapy regimens.

The table came from immunoSEQ multiplex PCR; TCRdb's copy has only in-frame clones and leaves some out. This table holds about 40,000 clones, roughly 90% found once. As for this clone: Its specificity is not known.

Findings and limits, study-wide: Pretreatment peripheral blood TCR clonality that fell below the median predicted better survival among the patients studied.

Trimming took 0 bases from V and 5 from J; bases not matched to a gene: 8. The CDR3 runs 17 residues. Germline V gives CDR1 ENHRY, CDR2 SYGVKD. Specified time point: peripheral blood 6 weeks after treatment start. The specimen was PBMCs, collected around atezolizumab (anti-PD-L1) treatment. This sequence originates from a man between 60 and 75 years old with urothelial cancer. The chain links TRBV10-3 to TRBJ2-1; the match to TRBD2 covers 9 bases. This chain's CDR3 is CAISESRASGDNNEQFF. CDR3 sequence (DNA): TGTGCCATCAGTGAGTCCCGCGCTAGCGGGGACAACAATGAGCAGTTCTTC.